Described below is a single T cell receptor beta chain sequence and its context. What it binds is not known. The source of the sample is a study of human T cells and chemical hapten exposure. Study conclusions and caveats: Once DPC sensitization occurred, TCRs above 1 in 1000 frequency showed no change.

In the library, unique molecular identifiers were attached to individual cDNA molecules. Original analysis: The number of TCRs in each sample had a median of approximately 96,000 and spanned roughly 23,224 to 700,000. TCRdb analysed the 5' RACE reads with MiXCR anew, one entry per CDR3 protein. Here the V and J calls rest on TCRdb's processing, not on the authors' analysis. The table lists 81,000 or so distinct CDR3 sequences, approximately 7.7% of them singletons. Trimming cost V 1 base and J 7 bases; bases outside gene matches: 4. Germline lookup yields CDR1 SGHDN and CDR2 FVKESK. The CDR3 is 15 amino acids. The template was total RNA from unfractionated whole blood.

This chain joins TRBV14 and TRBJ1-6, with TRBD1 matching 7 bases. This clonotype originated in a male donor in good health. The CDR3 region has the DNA TGTGCCAGCAGCCAAGCGGGACAGCGGAATTCACCCCTCCACTTT. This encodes CASSQAGQRNSPLHF.